This T cell receptor beta chain stems from a study of blood T cell repertoires in COVID-19. Assay: immunoSEQ multiplex PCR; the TCRdb copy retains only in-frame clones and omits some. This sample has approximately 240,000 clones, with around 84% found just once. The TCR originated in a man between 45 and 60 years old who had recovered from COVID-19. Sequenced material: peripheral blood.

CDR3 in amino acids: CASSQVSRGDYGYTF. CDR3 sequence (DNA): TGTGCCAGCAGCCAGGTATCCCGGGGAGACTATGGCTACACCTTC. This sequence joins TRBV3-1 (or the pseudogene TRBV3-2) and TRBJ1-2; D is unclear. The germline V gene encodes CDR1 LGHDT and CDR2 YNNKEL (reference sequence). This CDR3 comprises 15 residues. V was trimmed by 3 bases and J by 3 bases, leaving 14 bases between them.